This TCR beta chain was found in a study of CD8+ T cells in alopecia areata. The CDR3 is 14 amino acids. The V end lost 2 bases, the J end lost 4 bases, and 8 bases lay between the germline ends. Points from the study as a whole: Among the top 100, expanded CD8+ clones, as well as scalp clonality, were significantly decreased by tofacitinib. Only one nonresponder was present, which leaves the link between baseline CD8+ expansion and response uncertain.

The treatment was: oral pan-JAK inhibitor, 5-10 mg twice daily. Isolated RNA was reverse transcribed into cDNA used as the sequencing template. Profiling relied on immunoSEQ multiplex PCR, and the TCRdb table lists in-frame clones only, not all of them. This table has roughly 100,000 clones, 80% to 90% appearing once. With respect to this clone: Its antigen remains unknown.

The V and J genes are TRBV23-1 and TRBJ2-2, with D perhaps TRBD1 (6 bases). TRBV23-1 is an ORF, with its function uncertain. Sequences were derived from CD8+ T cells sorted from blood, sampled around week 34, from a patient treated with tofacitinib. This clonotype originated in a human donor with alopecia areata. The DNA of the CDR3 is TGCGCCAGCAGTCAAGGGGGCAGCACCGGGGAGCTGTTTTTT. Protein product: CASSQGGSTGELFF.